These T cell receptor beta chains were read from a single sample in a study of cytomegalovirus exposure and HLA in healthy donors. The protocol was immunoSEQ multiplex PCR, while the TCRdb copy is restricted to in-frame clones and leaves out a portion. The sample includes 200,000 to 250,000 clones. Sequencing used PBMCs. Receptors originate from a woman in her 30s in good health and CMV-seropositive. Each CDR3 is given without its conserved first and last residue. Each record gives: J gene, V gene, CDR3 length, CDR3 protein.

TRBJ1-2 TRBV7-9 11 ASSLDYNYGYT
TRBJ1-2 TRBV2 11 ASTREIGYGYT
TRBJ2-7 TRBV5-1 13 ASSLLQGNSYEQY
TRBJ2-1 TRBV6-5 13 ASSLAGSSYNEQF
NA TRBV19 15 ASSRGQGGVSSYEQY
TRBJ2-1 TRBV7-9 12 AISSGNSYNEQF
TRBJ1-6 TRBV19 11 ASSRVTDSPLH
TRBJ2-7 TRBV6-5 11 ASSPAATYEQY
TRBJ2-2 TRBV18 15 ASSPPASGRYTGELF
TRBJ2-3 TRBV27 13 ASSLIAGRTDTQY
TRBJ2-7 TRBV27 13 ASSLVRRSSYEQY
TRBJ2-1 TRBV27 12 ASSPRDFYNEQF
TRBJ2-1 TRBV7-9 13 ASSLGGSVYNEQF
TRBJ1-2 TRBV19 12 ASIPDRGGRGYT
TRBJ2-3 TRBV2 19 ASTDQPGTSGGEASTDTQY
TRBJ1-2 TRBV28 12 ASSLLDRGRGYT
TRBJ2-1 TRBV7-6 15 ASSLEVAGELSNEQF
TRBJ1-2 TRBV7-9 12 ASSFARTVYGYT
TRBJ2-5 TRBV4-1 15 ASSQNPGLAGEETQY
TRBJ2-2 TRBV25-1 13 ASRGTGDRGGELF
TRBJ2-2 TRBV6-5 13 ATLKRDRNTGELF
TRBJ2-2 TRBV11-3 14 ASSNRQGGGTGELF
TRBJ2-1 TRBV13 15 ASSAQLAGGQYNEQF
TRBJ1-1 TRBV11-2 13 ASSLDAGIRSEAF
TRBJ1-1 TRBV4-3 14 ASSQDRKQGGTEAF
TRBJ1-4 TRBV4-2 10 ASSWSREKLF
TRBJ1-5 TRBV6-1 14 ASSEARRQDKWPQH
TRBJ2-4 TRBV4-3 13 ASSPADREKNIQY
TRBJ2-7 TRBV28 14 ASIDHRDSIRTEQY
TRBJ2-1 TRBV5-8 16 ASSSLGRGGYRDDEQF
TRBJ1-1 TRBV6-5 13 ASSYTTGDDTEAF
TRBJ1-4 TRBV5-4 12 ASSLEGAREKLF
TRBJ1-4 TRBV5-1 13 ASSLGGTHNEKLF
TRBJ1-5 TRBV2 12 ASSDSFGGQPQH
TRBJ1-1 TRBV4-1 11 ASSPSTGAEAF
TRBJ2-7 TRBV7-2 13 ASRPRPGQGYEQY
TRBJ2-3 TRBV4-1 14 ASRRPGHPAADTQY
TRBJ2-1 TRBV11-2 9 ASSLGGGQF
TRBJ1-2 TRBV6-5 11 ASTKTGRYGYT
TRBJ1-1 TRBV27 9 ASSWGGEAF
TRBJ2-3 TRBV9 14 ASSVGGGPGTDTQY
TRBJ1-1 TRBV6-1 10 ASSESVYQAF
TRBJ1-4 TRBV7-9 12 ASSLGGDLEKLF
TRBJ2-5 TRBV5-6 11 ASSFDRGKEQY
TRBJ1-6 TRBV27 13 ASRAGTGRNSPLH
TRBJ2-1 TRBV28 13 ASRRGGLRVDEQF
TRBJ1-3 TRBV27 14 ASSTLGATRGNTIY
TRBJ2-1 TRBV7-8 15 ASSLGIAGDTYNEQF
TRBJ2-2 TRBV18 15 ASSLQQGAGGTGELF
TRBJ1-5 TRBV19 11 ASSPGFNQPQH
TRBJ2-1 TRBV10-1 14 ASSERTSGKYNEQF
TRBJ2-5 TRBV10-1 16 ASRKRPLTSGVQETQY
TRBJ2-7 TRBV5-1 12 ASSFEGTAGEQY
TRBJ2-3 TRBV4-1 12 ASSATGSTDTQY
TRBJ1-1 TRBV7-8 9 ASSGTGEAF
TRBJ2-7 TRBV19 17 ASSPGLAGGPRLGYEQY
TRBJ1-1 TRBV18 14 ASSPTGQGGNTEAF
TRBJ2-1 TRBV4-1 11 ASRAPGYNEQF
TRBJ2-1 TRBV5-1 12 ASSAYRGDNEQF